The rows below give T cell receptor beta chains drawn from one sample of a study of response to subunit inactivated influenza vaccine. TCRdb reanalysed the RT-PCR reads using MiXCR and keeps one entry per CDR3 protein. This table has roughly 500,000 distinct CDR3 sequences, under 25% appearing once. These records were also assigned to another study, of T cells expressing NK-cell markers.

The source was CD4+ T cells sorted from PBMCs, collected approximately 12 days after vaccination. Receptor source: a man aged 50-60 years who received an inactivated influenza vaccine. CDR3s include the opening cysteine and the closing phenylalanine or tryptophan. The order of the fields is V gene, J gene, clone size, D gene, CDR3 protein, CDR3 DNA. The D gene is left open where the match is weak. Some rows mark clone size as missing; the rest say once, few, many or name a class of expanded clone.

V: TRBV20-1
J: TRBJ2-5
size: .
D: .
CDR3: CSAVGDGETQYF
DNA: TGCAGTGCCGTGGGGGACGGGGAGACCCAGTACTTC

V: TRBV15
J: TRBJ2-2
size: .
D: .
CDR3: CATSNAGELFF
DNA: TGTGCCACCAGCAACGCCGGGGAGCTGTTTTTT

V: TRBV19
J: TRBJ2-1
size: .
D: TRBD2
CDR3: CASSIGLAGGREQFF
DNA: TGTGCCAGTAGTATCGGACTAGCGGGAGGTCGCGAGCAGTTCTTC

V: TRBV7-2
J: TRBJ2-4
size: .
D: .
CDR3: CASSLAGQVSGIQYF
DNA: TGTGCCAGCAGCTTAGCGGGACAAGTATCTGGCATTCAGTACTTC

V: TRBV5-1
J: TRBJ1-4
size: .
D: .
CDR3: CASSLVPGTNEKLFF
DNA: TGCGCCAGCAGCTTGGTTCCGGGCACGAATGAAAAACTGTTTTTT

V: TRBV12-3/TRBV12-4
J: TRBJ2-1
size: .
D: .
CDR3: CASSLSGGGLYNEQFF
DNA: TGTGCCAGCAGTTTATCGGGCGGGGGCCTTTACAATGAGCAGTTCTTC

V: TRBV11-2
J: TRBJ2-6
size: .
D: .
CDR3: CASSLRRGLNSGANVLTF
DNA: TGTGCCAGCAGCTTAAGGCGGGGGCTAAACTCTGGGGCCAACGTCCTGACTTTC

V: TRBV2
J: TRBJ2-7
size: .
D: TRBD1
CDR3: CASSEGQGVRAYEQYF
DNA: TGTGCCAGCAGTGAGGGACAGGGCGTAAGAGCCTACGAGCAGTACTTC

V: TRBV2
J: TRBJ1-4
size: .
D: TRBD1
CDR3: CASSEAETGPTNEKLFF
DNA: TGTGCCAGCAGTGAAGCGGAGACAGGGCCAACTAATGAAAAACTGTTTTTT

V: TRBV5-1
J: TRBJ2-1
size: few
D: TRBD1
CDR3: CASSSGTGGGIYNEQFF
DNA: TGCGCCAGCAGCTCTGGGACAGGGGGTGGAATCTACAATGAGCAGTTCTTC

V: TRBV24-1
J: TRBJ2-7
size: few
D: .
CDR3: CATRSRGGEQYF
DNA: TGTGCCACCAGGTCGCGAGGGGGGGAGCAGTACTTC

V: TRBV6-6
J: TRBJ2-1
size: .
D: .
CDR3: CASSYATYRFF
DNA: TGTGCCAGCAGTTACGCGACCTACAGGTTCTTC

V: TRBV20-1
J: TRBJ2-1
size: .
D: TRBD2
CDR3: CSARTSGQYNEQFF
DNA: TGCAGTGCTAGGACTAGCGGGCAGTACAATGAGCAGTTCTTC

V: TRBV7-9
J: TRBJ2-1
size: many
D: .
CDR3: CASSLRTGEQFF
DNA: TGTGCCAGCAGCTTAAGAACGGGTGAGCAGTTCTTC

V: TRBV20-1
J: TRBJ1-6
size: few
D: TRBD1
CDR3: CSARQGTGNSPLHF
DNA: TGCAGTGCTAGGCAGGGGACAGGCAATTCACCCCTCCACTTT

V: TRBV5-1
J: TRBJ2-1
size: .
D: .
CDR3: CASSLALRARYNEQFF
DNA: TGCGCCAGCAGCTTGGCCTTGCGTGCGAGGTACAATGAGCAGTTCTTC

V: TRBV11-2
J: TRBJ2-1
size: few
D: .
CDR3: CASSSSWMSNEQFF
DNA: TGTGCCAGCAGCTCTAGCTGGATGAGCAATGAGCAGTTCTTC

V: TRBV3-1
J: TRBJ2-1
size: .
D: TRBD2
CDR3: CASSPSGTSVNEQFF
DNA: TGTGCCAGCAGCCCAAGTGGGACTAGTGTGAATGAGCAGTTCTTC

V: TRBV11-2
J: TRBJ1-1
size: few
D: .
CDR3: CASSLRGVGLSTEAFF
DNA: TGTGCCAGCAGCTTGAGGGGGGTCGGATTGAGTACTGAAGCTTTCTTT

V: TRBV6-1
J: TRBJ2-4
size: few
D: .
CDR3: CASSSPGANIQYF
DNA: TGTGCCAGCAGCTCCCCAGGGGCGAACATTCAGTACTTC

V: TRBV7-2
J: TRBJ2-1
size: medium-sized
D: .
CDR3: CASSLAAVGYNEQFF
DNA: TGTGCCAGCAGCTTAGCAGCTGTAGGTTATAATGAGCAGTTCTTC

V: TRBV13
J: TRBJ1-1
size: .
D: TRBD1
CDR3: CASRQTGTGVPEAFF
DNA: TGTGCCAGCAGGCAAACCGGGACAGGGGTACCTGAAGCTTTCTTT

V: TRBV21-1
J: TRBJ2-7
size: .
D: .
CDR3: CASSSRDRYYEQYF
DNA: TGTGCCAGCAGCAGCCGGGACAGATACTACGAGCAGTACTTC

V: TRBV7-9
J: TRBJ2-7
size: .
D: .
CDR3: CASSLVPVSTTYEQYF
DNA: TGTGCCAGCAGCTTAGTTCCGGTGAGCACAACCTACGAGCAGTACTTC

V: TRBV20-1
J: TRBJ1-1
size: .
D: TRBD1
CDR3: CSASLGTGEAFF
DNA: TGCAGTGCTAGCCTCGGGACAGGCGAAGCTTTCTTT

V: TRBV10-2
J: TRBJ1-6
size: few
D: TRBD1
CDR3: CASKNLQGVNSPLHF
DNA: TGCGCCAGCAAGAACTTACAGGGGGTTAATTCACCCCTCCACTTT

V: TRBV7-3
J: TRBJ1-1
size: .
D: .
CDR3: CASSLTWNTEAFF
DNA: TGTGCCAGCAGCTTAACCTGGAACACTGAAGCTTTCTTT

V: TRBV7-9
J: TRBJ2-3
size: .
D: TRBD2
CDR3: CASSFGAGASTDTQYF
DNA: TGTGCCAGCAGCTTTGGAGCGGGGGCGAGCACAGATACGCAGTATTTT

V: TRBV6-2/TRBV6-3
J: TRBJ2-3
size: .
D: TRBD2
CDR3: CASSYPGLAGTFTDTQYF
DNA: TGTGCCAGCAGTTACCCGGGACTAGCGGGGACATTCACAGATACGCAGTATTTT

V: TRBV7-2
J: TRBJ2-5
size: .
D: .
CDR3: CASSRNRGETQYF
DNA: TGTGCCAGCAGCCGGAACCGTGGGGAGACCCAGTACTTC

V: TRBV5-1
J: TRBJ2-1
size: .
D: TRBD2
CDR3: CASSRDGRANEQFF
DNA: TGCGCCAGCAGTCGGGACGGGAGGGCCAATGAGCAGTTCTTC

V: TRBV11-2
J: TRBJ2-1
size: .
D: .
CDR3: CASSLAGTPGRNEQFF
DNA: TGTGCCAGCAGCTTAGCCGGGACTCCAGGCCGCAATGAGCAGTTCTTC

V: TRBV4-1
J: TRBJ2-1
size: few
D: .
CDR3: CASSQAEGLSYNEQFF
DNA: TGCGCCAGCAGCCAAGCGGAGGGGCTCTCCTACAATGAGCAGTTCTTC

V: TRBV20-1
J: TRBJ1-6
size: .
D: .
CDR3: CSGTGNYNSPLHF
DNA: TGCAGTGGGACGGGCAACTATAATTCACCCCTCCACTTT

V: TRBV29-1
J: TRBJ2-3
size: .
D: TRBD2
CDR3: CSVSPGTMNTQYF
DNA: TGCAGCGTTAGTCCCGGGACTATGAACACGCAGTATTTT

V: TRBV9
J: TRBJ1-1
size: .
D: TRBD1
CDR3: CASSVDSQGAEAFF
DNA: TGTGCCAGCAGCGTAGACTCTCAGGGGGCTGAAGCTTTCTTT

V: TRBV24-1
J: TRBJ2-3
size: .
D: TRBD2
CDR3: CATSDLGYGGGSDTQYF
DNA: TGTGCCACCAGTGATTTGGGCTACGGCGGGGGGTCAGATACGCAGTATTTT

V: TRBV4-3
J: TRBJ2-5
size: few
D: TRBD1
CDR3: CASSQFSVGQGQETQYF
DNA: TGCGCCAGCAGCCAATTCTCCGTGGGACAGGGGCAAGAGACCCAGTACTTC

V: TRBV5-8
J: TRBJ2-5
size: .
D: TRBD1
CDR3: CASSRGQYQETQYF
DNA: TGTGCCAGCAGCAGGGGACAGTACCAAGAGACCCAGTACTTC

V: TRBV5-1
J: TRBJ2-1
size: few
D: .
CDR3: CASSLGYGSSYNEQFF
DNA: TGCGCCAGCAGCTTGGGTTACGGGAGCTCCTACAATGAGCAGTTCTTC

V: TRBV29-1
J: TRBJ1-2
size: .
D: .
CDR3: CSARTANYGYTF
DNA: TGCAGCGCAAGGACAGCGAACTATGGCTACACCTTC

V: TRBV18
J: TRBJ2-1
size: .
D: TRBD2
CDR3: CASSPTALAGGHEQFF
DNA: TGTGCCAGCTCACCAACCGCACTAGCGGGTGGGCATGAGCAGTTCTTC

V: TRBV5-5
J: TRBJ1-5
size: few
D: .
CDR3: CASSLEGANWQPQHF
DNA: TGTGCCAGCAGCTTGGAAGGGGCGAATTGGCAGCCCCAGCATTTT

V: TRBV6-1
J: TRBJ2-1
size: few
D: TRBD2
CDR3: CASSLLAGGMNEQFF
DNA: TGTGCCAGCAGCCTCCTAGCGGGAGGAATGAATGAGCAGTTCTTC

V: TRBV11-2
J: TRBJ1-6
size: .
D: TRBD1
CDR3: CASSIRDRDIRSYNSPLHF
DNA: TGTGCCAGCAGCATCCGGGACAGGGATATTAGATCCTATAATTCACCCCTCCACTTT

V: TRBV6-2/TRBV6-3
J: TRBJ2-7
size: few
D: TRBD2
CDR3: CASKLGTSGAYEQYF
DNA: TGTGCCAGCAAGCTGGGGACTAGCGGGGCCTACGAGCAGTACTTC

V: TRBV10-3
J: TRBJ2-5
size: .
D: TRBD2
CDR3: CAIRSSGSPQETQYF
DNA: TGTGCCATCAGAAGTAGCGGGAGTCCCCAAGAGACCCAGTACTTC

V: TRBV20-1
J: TRBJ2-5
size: few
D: TRBD2
CDR3: CSARFLTGGATETQYF
DNA: TGCAGTGCTAGATTTCTGACGGGAGGTGCCACGGAGACCCAGTACTTC

V: TRBV11-1
J: TRBJ2-6
size: few
D: .
CDR3: CASSPAAISGANVLTF
DNA: TGTGCCAGCAGCCCAGCAGCGATATCTGGGGCCAACGTCCTGACTTTC

V: TRBV14
J: TRBJ1-1
size: few
D: .
CDR3: CASSRASEAFF
DNA: TGTGCCAGCAGCCGAGCTTCTGAAGCTTTCTTT

V: TRBV5-1
J: TRBJ2-7
size: .
D: TRBD1
CDR3: CASSREQGAYEQYF
DNA: TGCGCCAGCAGCCGTGAACAGGGGGCCTACGAGCAGTACTTC

V: TRBV4-2
J: TRBJ2-1
size: .
D: TRBD2
CDR3: CASSPGGSDEQFF
DNA: TGTGCCAGCAGCCCGGGGGGTTCAGATGAGCAGTTCTTC

V: TRBV10-3
J: TRBJ2-1
size: few
D: TRBD2
CDR3: CAISESRTRGEQFF
DNA: TGTGCCATCAGTGAGTCCCGGACTAGAGGTGAGCAGTTCTTC

V: TRBV7-9
J: TRBJ2-5
size: .
D: .
CDR3: CASSIRQDQETQYF
DNA: TGTGCCAGCAGCATCCGACAGGATCAAGAGACCCAGTACTTC

V: TRBV18
J: TRBJ1-2
size: .
D: TRBD1
CDR3: CASSQQGMGHGYTF
DNA: TGTGCCAGCTCGCAACAGGGGATGGGCCATGGCTACACCTTC

V: TRBV15
J: TRBJ2-2
size: .
D: TRBD2
CDR3: CATRDLAGGPGELFF
DNA: TGTGCCACCCGGGACCTAGCGGGAGGGCCCGGGGAGCTGTTTTTT

V: TRBV11-1
J: TRBJ1-1
size: few
D: TRBD1
CDR3: CASSLARILRQGVNTEAFF
DNA: TGTGCCAGCAGCTTAGCGCGTATTCTTAGACAGGGAGTGAACACTGAAGCTTTCTTT

V: TRBV2
J: TRBJ1-5
size: .
D: .
CDR3: CASSEAFRGPNQPQHF
DNA: TGTGCCAGCAGTGAAGCTTTCAGGGGCCCCAATCAGCCCCAGCATTTT

V: TRBV2
J: TRBJ2-2
size: few
D: .
CDR3: CAINPIRSGELFF
DNA: TGTGCCATCAACCCGATTCGATCCGGGGAGCTGTTTTTT

V: TRBV4-3
J: TRBJ1-5
size: few
D: .
CDR3: CASSHPDQPQHF
DNA: TGCGCCAGCAGCCACCCGGATCAGCCCCAGCATTTT